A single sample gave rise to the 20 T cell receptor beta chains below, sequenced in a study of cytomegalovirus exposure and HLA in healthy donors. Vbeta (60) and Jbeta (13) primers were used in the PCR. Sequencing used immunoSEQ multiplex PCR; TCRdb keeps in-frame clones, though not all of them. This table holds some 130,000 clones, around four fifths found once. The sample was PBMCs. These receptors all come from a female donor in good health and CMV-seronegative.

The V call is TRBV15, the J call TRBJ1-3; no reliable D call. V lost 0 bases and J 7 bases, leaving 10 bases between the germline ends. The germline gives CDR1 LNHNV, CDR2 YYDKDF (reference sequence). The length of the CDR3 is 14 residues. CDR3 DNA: TGTGCCACCAGCAGAGAATCAAAGAGGAACACCATATATTTT. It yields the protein CATSRESKRNTIYF. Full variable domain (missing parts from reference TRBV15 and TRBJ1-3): DAMVIQNPRYQVTQFGKPVTLSCSQTLNHNVMYWYQQKSSQAPKLLFHYYDKDFNNEADTPDNFQSRRPNTSFCFLDIRSPGLGDTAMYLCATSRESKRNTIYFGEGSWLTVV.

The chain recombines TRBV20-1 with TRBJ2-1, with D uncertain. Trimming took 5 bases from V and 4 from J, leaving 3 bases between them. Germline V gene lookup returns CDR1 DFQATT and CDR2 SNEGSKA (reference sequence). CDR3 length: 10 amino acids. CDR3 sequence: CSAYYNEQFF. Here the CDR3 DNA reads TGCAGTGCTTATTACAATGAGCAGTTCTTC.

The CDR3 sequence: CASSPTPDRPVGYTF. CDR3 in DNA: TGTGCCAGCAGCCCGACTCCGGACAGACCTGTAGGCTACACCTTC. The V and J genes are TRBV9 and TRBJ1-2, with D maybe TRBD1 (6 bases). CDR3 length: 15 amino acids. V was cut by 4 bases and J by 8 bases, with 21 bases left in between. In germline, CDR1 is SGDLS, CDR2 YYNGEE.

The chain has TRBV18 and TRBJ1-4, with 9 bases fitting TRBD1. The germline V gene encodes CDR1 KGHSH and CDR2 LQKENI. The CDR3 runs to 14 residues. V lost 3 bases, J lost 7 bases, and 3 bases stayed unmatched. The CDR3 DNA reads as TGTGCCAGCTCACCGGACAGGGGAGGTGAAAAACTGTTTTTT. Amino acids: CASSPDRGGEKLFF.

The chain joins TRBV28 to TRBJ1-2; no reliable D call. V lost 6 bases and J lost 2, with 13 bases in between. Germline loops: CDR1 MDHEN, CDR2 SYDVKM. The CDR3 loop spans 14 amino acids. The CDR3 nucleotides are TGTGCCAGCAGCCCCCGACCCAGGAACTATGGCTACACCTTC. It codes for CASSPRPRNYGYTF.

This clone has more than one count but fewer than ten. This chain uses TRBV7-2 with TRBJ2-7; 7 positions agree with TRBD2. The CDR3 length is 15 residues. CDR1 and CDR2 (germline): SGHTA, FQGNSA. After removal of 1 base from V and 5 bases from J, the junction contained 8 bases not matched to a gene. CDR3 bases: TGTGCCAGCAGCTTAGAGTGGCGGGAGACCAACGAGCAGTACTTC. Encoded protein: CASSLEWRETNEQYF.

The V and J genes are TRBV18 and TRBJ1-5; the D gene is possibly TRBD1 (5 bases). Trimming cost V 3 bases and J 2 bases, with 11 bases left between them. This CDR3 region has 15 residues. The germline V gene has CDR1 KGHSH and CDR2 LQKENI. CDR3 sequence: CASSPQGYGNQPQHF. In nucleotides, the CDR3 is TGTGCCAGCTCACCGCAGGGATACGGCAATCAGCCCCAGCATTTT.

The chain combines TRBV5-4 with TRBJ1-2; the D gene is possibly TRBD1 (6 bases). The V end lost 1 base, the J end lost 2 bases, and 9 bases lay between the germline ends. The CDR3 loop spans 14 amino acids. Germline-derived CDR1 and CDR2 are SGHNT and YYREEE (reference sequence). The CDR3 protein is CASSLRTANYGYTF. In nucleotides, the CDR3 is TGTGCCAGCAGCTTGCGGACAGCCAACTATGGCTACACCTTC.

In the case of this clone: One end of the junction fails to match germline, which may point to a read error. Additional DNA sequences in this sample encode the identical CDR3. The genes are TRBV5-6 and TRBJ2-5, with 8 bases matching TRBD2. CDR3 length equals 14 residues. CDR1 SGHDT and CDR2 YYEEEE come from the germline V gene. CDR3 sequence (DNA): TGCGCCAGCAGCTGGGCTAGCGGGTTAGAGACCCAGTACTTC. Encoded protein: CASSWASGLETQYF.

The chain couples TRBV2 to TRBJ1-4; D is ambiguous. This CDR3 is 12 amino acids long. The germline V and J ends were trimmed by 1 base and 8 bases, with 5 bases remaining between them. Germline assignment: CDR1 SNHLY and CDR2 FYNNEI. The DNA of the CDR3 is TGTGCCAGCAGTGAAGTAACAGAAAAACTGTTTTTT. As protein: CASSEVTEKLFF.

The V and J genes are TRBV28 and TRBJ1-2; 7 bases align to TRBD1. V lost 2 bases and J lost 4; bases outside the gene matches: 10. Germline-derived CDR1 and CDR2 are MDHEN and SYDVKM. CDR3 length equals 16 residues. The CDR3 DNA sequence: TGTGCCAGCAGTTTAGTGGACCCGGGACAGTCCTATGGCTACACCTTC. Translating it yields CASSLVDPGQSYGYTF.

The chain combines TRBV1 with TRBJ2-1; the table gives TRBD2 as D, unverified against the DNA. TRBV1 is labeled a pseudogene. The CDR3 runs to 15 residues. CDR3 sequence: CTSSPGLAGGNEQFF. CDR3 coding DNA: TGCACCAGCAGCCCCGGACTGGCTGGAGGTAATGAGCAGTTCTTC.

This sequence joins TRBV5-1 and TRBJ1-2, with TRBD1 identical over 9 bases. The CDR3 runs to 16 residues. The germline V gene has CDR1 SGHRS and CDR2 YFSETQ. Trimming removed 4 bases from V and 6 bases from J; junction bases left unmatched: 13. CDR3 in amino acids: CASSTNYRGRSDGYTF. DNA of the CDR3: TGCGCCAGCAGCACAAACTACAGGGGGCGTTCGGATGGCTACACCTTC.

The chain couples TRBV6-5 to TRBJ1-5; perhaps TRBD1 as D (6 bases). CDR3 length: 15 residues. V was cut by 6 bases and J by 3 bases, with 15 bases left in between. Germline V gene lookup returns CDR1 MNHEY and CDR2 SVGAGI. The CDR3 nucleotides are TGTGCCAGCAGCTCCACAGGGAGCCCCAATCAGCCCCAGCATTTT. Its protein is CASSSTGSPNQPQHF.

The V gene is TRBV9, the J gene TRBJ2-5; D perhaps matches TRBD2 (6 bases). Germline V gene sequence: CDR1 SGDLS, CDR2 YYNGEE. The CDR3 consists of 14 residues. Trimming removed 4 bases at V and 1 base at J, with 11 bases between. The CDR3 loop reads CASSPGSSQETQYF. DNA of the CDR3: TGTGCCAGCAGCCCCGGGAGTTCCCAAGAGACCCAGTACTTC.

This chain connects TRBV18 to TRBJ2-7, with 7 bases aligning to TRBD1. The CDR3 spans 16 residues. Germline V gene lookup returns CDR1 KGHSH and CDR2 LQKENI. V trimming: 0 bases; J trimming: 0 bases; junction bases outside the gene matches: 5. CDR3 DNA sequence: TGTGCCAGCTCACCACCTGACAGGGCCAACTCCTACGAGCAGTACTTC. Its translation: CASSPPDRANSYEQYF.

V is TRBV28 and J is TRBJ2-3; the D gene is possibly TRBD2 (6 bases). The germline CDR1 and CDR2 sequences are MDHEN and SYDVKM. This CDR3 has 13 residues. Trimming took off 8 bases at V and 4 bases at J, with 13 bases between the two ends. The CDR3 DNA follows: TGTGCCAGCCGTTGGACTAACTCAGATACGCAGTATTTT. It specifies CASRWTNSDTQYF.

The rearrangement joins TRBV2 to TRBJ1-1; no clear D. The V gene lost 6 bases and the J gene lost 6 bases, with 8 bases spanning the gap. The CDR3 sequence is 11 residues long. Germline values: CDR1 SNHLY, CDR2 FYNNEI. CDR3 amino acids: CASSPLAEAFF. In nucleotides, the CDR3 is TGTGCCAGCAGCCCGTTAGCTGAAGCTTTCTTT.

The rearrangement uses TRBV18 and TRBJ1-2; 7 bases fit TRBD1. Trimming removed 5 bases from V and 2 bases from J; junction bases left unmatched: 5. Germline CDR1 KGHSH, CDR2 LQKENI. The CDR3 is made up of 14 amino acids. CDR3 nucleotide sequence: TGTGCCAGCTCATCGCCGGGACAGAACTATGGCTACACCTTC. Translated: CASSSPGQNYGYTF.

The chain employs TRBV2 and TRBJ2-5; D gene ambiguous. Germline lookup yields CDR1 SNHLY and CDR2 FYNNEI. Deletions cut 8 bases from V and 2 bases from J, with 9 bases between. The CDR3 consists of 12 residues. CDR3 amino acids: CASGPGQETQYF. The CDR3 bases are TGTGCCAGCGGGCCAGGACAAGAGACCCAGTACTTC.